The 15 T cell receptor beta chains presented below share a single source sample, sequenced in a study of cytomegalovirus exposure and HLA in healthy donors. The PCR ran on 60 Vbeta and 13 Jbeta primers. The table came from immunoSEQ multiplex PCR; TCRdb's copy has only in-frame clones and leaves some out. The repertoire consists of some 100,000 clones, with approximately 77% occurring once and the leading ten covering about 5%. The sample was PBMCs. All receptors derive from a man in his fifties or sixties in good health and CMV-seropositive.

V usage is TRBV7-2 and J usage is TRBJ1-2, with 11 positions matching TRBD1. CDR1 SGHTA and CDR2 FQGNSA come from the germline V gene. The CDR3 covers 15 residues. V shed 5 bases, J shed 7 bases, and the junction held 9 bases outside the gene matches. DNA of the CDR3: TGTGCCAGCAGCGACGGACAGGGGGCAAGGGGTGGCTACACCTTC. It translates to CASSDGQGARGGYTF.

The CDR3 DNA reads TGTGCCAGCAGTGCATCGATACCAGGGACCCAGTACTTC. This sequence encodes CASSASIPGTQYF. J is TRBJ2-5 and V is TRBV6-4; D uncertain. V was trimmed by 4 bases and J by 7 bases, leaving 13 bases between them. The CDR3 has 13 amino acids. Germline V gene sequence: CDR1 MRHNA, CDR2 SNTAGT.

The chain uses TRBV5-8 and TRBJ1-5; 7 bases map to TRBD1. The ends lost 1 base at V and 5 bases at J; junction bases unmatched: 3. The V gene's germline CDR1 is SGHTS and CDR2 YDEGEE. The CDR3 has 14 amino acids. The CDR3 DNA sequence: TGTGCCAGCAGCTTGTTCACAGGGGATCAGCCCCAGCATTTT. Translated, it gives CASSLFTGDQPQHF.

The V gene is TRBV4-3, the J gene TRBJ2-5; D perhaps matches TRBD2 (6 bases). In germline, CDR1 is LGHNA, CDR2 YSLEER. CDR3 length: 15 residues. V lost 3 bases and J lost 2, with 13 bases in between. This CDR3 is CASSQDLRGQETQYF. The DNA for the CDR3 is TGCGCCAGCAGCCAGGACCTCCGGGGGCAAGAGACCCAGTACTTC.

The J gene is TRBJ2-3, the V gene TRBV4-2; the D gene is possibly TRBD2 (5 bases). Trimming removed 1 base from V and 4 bases from J, with 15 bases in between. This CDR3 spans 16 amino acids. Per germline, CDR1 LGHNA and CDR2 YNFKEQ. CDR3 nucleotides: TGTGCCAGCAGCCAAGGTTCCGGTGGGAGCTCAGATACGCAGTATTTT. This sequence encodes CASSQGSGGSSDTQYF.

Only a few counts were recorded for this clone. The chain is built from TRBV6-1 and TRBJ1-2, with a tentative D call TRBD1 (6 bases). The CDR3 is 12 amino acids. Germline CDR1 and CDR2: MNHNS and SASEGT. V shed 7 bases and J shed 2 bases, with 8 bases lying between them. The chain's CDR3 is CASMQGNYGYTF. The CDR3 nucleotides are TGTGCCAGCATGCAGGGGAACTATGGCTACACCTTC.

This chain connects TRBV4-2 to TRBJ2-1; 8 nucleotides agree with TRBD2. CDR1 LGHNA and CDR2 YNFKEQ come from the germline V gene. V shed 0 bases, J shed 6 bases, and the junction held 7 bases outside the gene matches. This CDR3 comprises 16 residues. CDR3 in amino acids: CASSQDEGLGGNEQFF. The CDR3 bases are TGTGCCAGCAGCCAAGACGAGGGACTAGGAGGCAATGAGCAGTTCTTC.

This sequence joins TRBV5-1 and TRBJ2-7; 8 bases map to TRBD2. The trim removed 3 bases at V and 3 bases at J, leaving 8 bases unmatched. From germline, CDR1 is SGHRS and CDR2 YFSETQ. This CDR3 contains 15 residues. For the CDR3, the DNA is TGCGCCAGCAGCTCAAGCGGGGGTGAATTCTACGAGCAGTACTTC. Translated: CASSSSGGEFYEQYF.

The chain couples TRBV19 to TRBJ1-1; TRBD1 might be the D (5 bases). Germline CDR1 is LNHDA and CDR2 is SQIVND (reference sequence). V was trimmed by 8 bases and J by 1 base, leaving 14 bases between them. CDR3 length equals 14 residues. For the CDR3, the DNA is TGTGCCAGTCAGAATGTCAGGGCGAACACTGAAGCTTTCTTT. Translated, it gives CASQNVRANTEAFF. Supplemented by reference TRBV19 and TRBJ1-1, the full variable domain reads DGGITQSPKYLFRKEGQNVTLSCEQNLNHDAMYWYRQDPGQGLRLIYYSQIVNDFQKGDIAEGYSVSREKKESFPLTVTSAQKNPTAFYLCASQNVRANTEAFFGQGTRLTVV.

The chain recombines TRBV11-2 with TRBJ1-1; no clear D gene. CDR1 and CDR2 from the germline V gene are SGHAT and FQNNGV. V lost 4 bases and J 3 bases, leaving 9 bases between the germline ends. The CDR3 is 13 residues long. CDR3 residues: CASSSQEDTEAFF. CDR3 bases: TGTGCCAGCAGCTCCCAGGAAGACACTGAAGCTTTCTTT.

V usage is TRBV28 and J usage is TRBJ2-1, with a tentative D call TRBD2 (5 bases). The V gene lost 3 bases and the J gene lost 0 bases, with 9 bases spanning the gap. Germline lookup yields CDR1 MDHEN and CDR2 SYDVKM. The CDR3 spans 15 residues. In nucleotides, the CDR3 is TGTGCCAGCAGTTTGCCGGGGAGCTCCTACAATGAGCAGTTCTTC. Protein product: CASSLPGSSYNEQFF.

The chain couples TRBV19 to TRBJ1-4, with a possible D match to TRBD1 (5 bases). Germline V gives CDR1 LNHDA, CDR2 SQIVND (reference sequence). The CDR3 contains 15 residues. The V end lost 4 bases, the J end lost 7 bases, and 16 bases lay between the germline ends. The CDR3 spells CASSTGVTGGEKLFF. CDR3 nucleotides: TGTGCCAGTAGTACCGGGGTAACCGGGGGTGAAAAACTGTTTTTT.

This clone appeared a few times. This sequence joins TRBV5-1 and TRBJ1-1, with a possible D match to TRBD1 (5 bases). CDR3 size: 14 residues. Looked up from germline, CDR1 is SGHRS and CDR2 is YFSETQ. The V gene lost 3 bases and the J gene lost 3 bases, with 12 bases spanning the gap. Written as DNA, the CDR3 is TGCGCCAGCAGCTCCATCCGGGGGGACACTGAAGCTTTCTTT. Its translation: CASSSIRGDTEAFF.

V gene TRBV6-1 combines with J gene TRBJ2-2; the match to TRBD1 covers 9 bases. Germline values: CDR1 MNHNS, CDR2 SASEGT. V lost 6 bases, J lost 5 bases, and 7 bases stayed unmatched. CDR3 size: 15 residues. CDR3 DNA sequence: TGTGCCAGCAGAGGCAGGACAGGGGAAACCGGGGAGCTGTTTTTT. Protein product: CASRGRTGETGELFF.

The rearrangement links TRBV28 to TRBJ1-5, with TRBD1 as a possible D gene (5 bases). The CDR3 has 18 residues. V was trimmed by 3 bases and J by 6 bases, leaving 24 bases between them. The germline CDR1 and CDR2 sequences are MDHEN and SYDVKM. CDR3 coding DNA: TGTGCCAGCAGTTTCCAGGCTCGGTACGGGGGATTGGGTCAGCCCCAGCATTTT. It yields the protein CASSFQARYGGLGQPQHF.